This TCR beta chain was recorded in a study of shared clonotypes between healthy human individuals. Overall study results and limits: With a handful of donors compared, around 4.7% of naive CD4 clonotypes were shared.

Deep was the level at which the assay was run. Each subset's genomic DNA was split evenly across several immunoSEQ plates. Methods used by the authors: In the immunoSEQ data, sequences were junction-only and lacked quality scores, so filtering differed. The protocol was immunoSEQ multiplex PCR, while the TCRdb copy is restricted to in-frame clones and leaves out a portion. V and J calls and clone size come straight from that table; D and trimming were deduced from the DNA. This table holds 2 million to 2.5 million clones, 80% to 95% found once. The CDR3 runs 13 residues. Germline assignment: CDR1 SGHRS and CDR2 YFSETQ. Trimming pared 3 bases from V and 7 bases from J, leaving 11 bases between. This clone was observed once. Its antigen is still unknown.

The source of this sequence is a man aged 18 to 29 in good health. Some clones in this sample may be carry-over from other donors' samples. The sample was naive CD4+ T cells from PBMCs. Subset meaning: CD45RA+ positively selected. This chain uses TRBV5-1 with TRBJ2-1; D is undetermined. CDR3 residues: CASSSIGRNEQFF. The CDR3 bases are TGCGCCAGCAGCTCCATTGGTAGGAATGAGCAGTTCTTC. The variable domain in full, with the rest retrieved from reference TRBV5-1 and TRBJ2-1, is KAGVTQTPRYLIKTRGQQVTLSCSPISGHRSVSWYQQTPGQGLQFLFEYFSETQRNKGNFPGRFSGRQFSNSRSEMNVSTLELGDSALYLCASSSIGRNEQFFGPGTRLTVL.